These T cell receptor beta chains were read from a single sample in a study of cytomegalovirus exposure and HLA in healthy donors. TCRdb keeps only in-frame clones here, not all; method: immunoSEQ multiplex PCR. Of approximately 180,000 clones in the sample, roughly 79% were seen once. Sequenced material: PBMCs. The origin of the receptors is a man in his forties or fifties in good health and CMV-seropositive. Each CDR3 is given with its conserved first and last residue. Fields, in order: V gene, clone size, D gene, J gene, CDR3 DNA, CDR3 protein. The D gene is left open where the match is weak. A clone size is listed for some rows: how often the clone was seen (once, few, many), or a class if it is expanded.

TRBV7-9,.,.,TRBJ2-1,TGTGCCAGCAGCTTACACGATCGGGAGCAGTTCTTC,CASSLHDREQFF
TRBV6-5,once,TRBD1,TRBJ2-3,TGTGCCAGCATCGCGGGACAGGCAAACACAGATACGCAGTATTTT,CASIAGQANTDTQYF
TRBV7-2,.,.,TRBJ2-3,TGTGCCAGCAGGGGGCAGGGCACAGATACGCAGTATTTT,CASRGQGTDTQYF
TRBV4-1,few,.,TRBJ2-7,TGCGCCAGCAGCCCCACTCCGAGCAGACACTACGAGCAGTACTTC,CASSPTPSRHYEQYF
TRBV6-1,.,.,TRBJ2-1,TGTGCCAGCAGTGGGGGAAGTAGCGGTAACAATGAGCAGTTCTTC,CASSGGSSGNNEQFF
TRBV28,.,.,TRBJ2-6,TGTGCCAGCAGGCGAAGCGGGTCCGGGGCCAACGGCCTGACTTTC,CASRRSGSGANGLTF
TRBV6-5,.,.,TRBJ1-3,TGTGCCAGCAGTTATAGAGGGCGAGGAGGAAACACCATATATTTT,CASSYRGRGGNTIYF
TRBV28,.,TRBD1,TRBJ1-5,TGTGCCAGCAAAACAGGGGGCGCCGGCAATCAGCCCCAGCATTTT,CASKTGGAGNQPQHF
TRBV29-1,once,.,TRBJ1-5,TGCAGCGTTGGCGGTCGCAATCAGCCCCAGCATTTT,CSVGGRNQPQHF
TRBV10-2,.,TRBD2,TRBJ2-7,TGCGCCAGCAGGGCCCGGGAGGAAGGCTACGAGCAGTACTTC,CASRAREEGYEQYF
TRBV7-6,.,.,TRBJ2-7,TGTGCCAGCAGCTTAGAACCTAACTACGAGCAGTACTTC,CASSLEPNYEQYF